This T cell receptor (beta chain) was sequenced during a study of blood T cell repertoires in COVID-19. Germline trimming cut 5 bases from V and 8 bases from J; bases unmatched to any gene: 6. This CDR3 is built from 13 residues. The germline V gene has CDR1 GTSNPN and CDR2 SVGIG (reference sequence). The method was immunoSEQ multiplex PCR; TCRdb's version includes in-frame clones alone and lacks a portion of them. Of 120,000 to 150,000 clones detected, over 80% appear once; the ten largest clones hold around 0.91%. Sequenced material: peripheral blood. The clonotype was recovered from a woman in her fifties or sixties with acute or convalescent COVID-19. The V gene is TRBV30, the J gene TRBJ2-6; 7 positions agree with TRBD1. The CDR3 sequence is CAWDREDTNVLTF. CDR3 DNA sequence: TGTGCCTGGGACAGGGAAGACACCAACGTCCTGACTTTC. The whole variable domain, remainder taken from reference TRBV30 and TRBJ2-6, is SQTIHQWPATLVQPVGSPLSLECTVEGTSNPNLYWYRQAAGRGLQLLFYSVGIGQISSEVPQNLSASRPQDRQFILSSKKLLLSDSGFYLCAWDREDTNVLTFGAGSRLTVL.